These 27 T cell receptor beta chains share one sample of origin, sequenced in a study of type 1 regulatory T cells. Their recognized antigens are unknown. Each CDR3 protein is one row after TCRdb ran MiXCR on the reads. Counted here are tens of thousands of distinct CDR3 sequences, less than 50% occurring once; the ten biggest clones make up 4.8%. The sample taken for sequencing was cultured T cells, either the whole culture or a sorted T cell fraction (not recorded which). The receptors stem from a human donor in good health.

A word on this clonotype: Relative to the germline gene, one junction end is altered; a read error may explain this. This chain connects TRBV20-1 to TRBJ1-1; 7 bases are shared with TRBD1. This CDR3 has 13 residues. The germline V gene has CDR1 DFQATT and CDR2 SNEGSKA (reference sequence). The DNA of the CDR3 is TGCAGAGCTAGAGCGGCAGGGGGTAGTGGGGCTTTCTTT. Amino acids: CRARAAGGSGAFF.

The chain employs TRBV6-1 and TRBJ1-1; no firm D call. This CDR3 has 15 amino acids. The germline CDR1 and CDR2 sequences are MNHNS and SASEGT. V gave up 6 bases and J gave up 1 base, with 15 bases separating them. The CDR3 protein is CASRAETVRNTEAFF. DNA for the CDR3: TGTGCCAGCAGGGCTGAGACGGTAAGGAACACTGAAGCTTTCTTT.

The CDR3 sequence is CASSSVGPYTEAFF. The DNA of the CDR3 is TGTGCCAGCAGTTCAGTCGGGCCTTACACTGAAGCTTTCTTT. This chain connects TRBV6-5 to TRBJ1-1; D gene uncertain. Trimming removed 4 bases from V and 3 bases from J, with 12 bases in between. CDR1 and CDR2 from the germline V gene are MNHEY and SVGAGI. The CDR3 runs 14 residues.

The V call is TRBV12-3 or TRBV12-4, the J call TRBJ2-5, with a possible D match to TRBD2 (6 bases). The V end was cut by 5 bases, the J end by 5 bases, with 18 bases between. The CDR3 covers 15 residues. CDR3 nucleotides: TGTGCCAGCAGTAAACCGGGACTCCATCAGGAGACCCAGTACTTC. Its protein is CASSKPGLHQETQYF.

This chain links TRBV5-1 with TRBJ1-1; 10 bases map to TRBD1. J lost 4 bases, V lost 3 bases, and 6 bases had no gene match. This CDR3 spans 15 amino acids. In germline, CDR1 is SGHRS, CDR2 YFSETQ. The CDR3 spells CASSSRTGGSTEAFF. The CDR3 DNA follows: TGCGCCAGCAGCTCCCGGACAGGGGGAAGCACTGAAGCTTTCTTT.

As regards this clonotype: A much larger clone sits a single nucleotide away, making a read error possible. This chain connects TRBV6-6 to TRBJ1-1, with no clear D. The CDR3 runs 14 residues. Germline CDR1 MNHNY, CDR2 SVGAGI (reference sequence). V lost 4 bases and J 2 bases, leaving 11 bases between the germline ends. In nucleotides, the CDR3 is TGTGCCAGCAGTTCCCCGATCGGAAACACTGAAGCTTTCTTT. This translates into CASSSPIGNTEAFF.

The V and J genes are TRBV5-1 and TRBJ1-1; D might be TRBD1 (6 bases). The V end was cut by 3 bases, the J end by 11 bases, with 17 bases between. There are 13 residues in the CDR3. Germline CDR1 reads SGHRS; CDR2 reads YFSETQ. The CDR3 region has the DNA TGCGCCAGCAGCTCAGCGGACAGCATTAAGGCTTTCTTT. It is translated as CASSSADSIKAFF.

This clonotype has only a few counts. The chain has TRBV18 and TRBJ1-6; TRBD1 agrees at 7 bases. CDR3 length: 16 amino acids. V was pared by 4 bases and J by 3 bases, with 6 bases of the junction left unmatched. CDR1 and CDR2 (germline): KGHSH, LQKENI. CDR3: CASSRTTGNYNSPLHF. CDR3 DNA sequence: TGTGCCAGCTCACGGACGACAGGGAACTATAATTCACCCCTCCACTTT. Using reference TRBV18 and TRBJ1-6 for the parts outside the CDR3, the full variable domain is NAGVMQNPRHLVRRRGQEARLRCSPMKGHSHVYWYRQLPEEGLKFMVYLQKENIIDESGMPKERFSAEFPKEGPSILRIQQVVRGDSAAYFCASSRTTGNYNSPLHFGNGTRLTVT.

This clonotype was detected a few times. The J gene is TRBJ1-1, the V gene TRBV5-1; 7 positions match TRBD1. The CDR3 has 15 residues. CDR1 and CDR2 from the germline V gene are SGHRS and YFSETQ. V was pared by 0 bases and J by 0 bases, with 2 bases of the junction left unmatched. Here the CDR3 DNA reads TGCGCCAGCAGCTTGGACAGGGGTATGAACACTGAAGCTTTCTTT. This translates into CASSLDRGMNTEAFF.

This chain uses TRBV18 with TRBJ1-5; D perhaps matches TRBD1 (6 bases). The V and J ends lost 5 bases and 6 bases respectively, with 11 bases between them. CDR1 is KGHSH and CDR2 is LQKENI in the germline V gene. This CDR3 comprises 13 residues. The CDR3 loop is CASSSTGIQPQHF. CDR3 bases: TGTGCCAGCTCATCCACAGGGATTCAGCCCCAGCATTTT.

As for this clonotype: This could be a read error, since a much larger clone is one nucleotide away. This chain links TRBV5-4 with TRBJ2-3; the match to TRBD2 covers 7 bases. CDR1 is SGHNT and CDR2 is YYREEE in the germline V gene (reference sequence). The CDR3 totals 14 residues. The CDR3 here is CASSFAGATDMQYF. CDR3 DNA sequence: TGTGCCAGCAGCTTTGCGGGAGCCACAGATATGCAGTATTTT.

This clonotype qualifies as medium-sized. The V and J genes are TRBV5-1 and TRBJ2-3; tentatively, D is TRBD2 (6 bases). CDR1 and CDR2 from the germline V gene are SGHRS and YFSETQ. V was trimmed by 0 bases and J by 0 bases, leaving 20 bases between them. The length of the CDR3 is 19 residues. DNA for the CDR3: TGCGCCAGCAGCTTGGTGGGTAGCGGACGCCCATATAGCACAGATACGCAGTATTTT. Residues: CASSLVGSGRPYSTDTQYF.

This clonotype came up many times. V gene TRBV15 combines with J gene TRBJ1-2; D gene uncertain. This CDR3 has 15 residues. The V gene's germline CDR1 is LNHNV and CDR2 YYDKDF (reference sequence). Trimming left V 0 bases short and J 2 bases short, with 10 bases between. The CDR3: CATSRDTVGNYGYTF. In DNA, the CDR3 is TGTGCCACCAGCAGAGATACGGTGGGGAACTATGGCTACACCTTC.

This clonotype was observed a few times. The DNA of the CDR3 is TGTGCCAGTAGTATAGGGGGCAGGATTAATTCACCCCTCCACTTT. Protein sequence: CASSIGGRINSPLHF. The chain is built from TRBV19 and TRBJ1-6; a weak D match, TRBD1 (5 bases). Germline V gives CDR1 LNHDA, CDR2 SQIVND (reference sequence). With 1 base removed from V and 6 bases from J, the gap between germline ends came to 10 bases. This CDR3 has 15 residues.

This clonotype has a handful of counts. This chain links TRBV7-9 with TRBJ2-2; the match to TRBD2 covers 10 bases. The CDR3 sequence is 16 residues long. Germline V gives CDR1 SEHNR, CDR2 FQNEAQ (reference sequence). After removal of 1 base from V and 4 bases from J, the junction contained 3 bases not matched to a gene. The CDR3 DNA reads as TGTGCCAGCAGCTTAGTACTAGCGGGGATCACCGGGGAGCTGTTTTTT. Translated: CASSLVLAGITGELFF.

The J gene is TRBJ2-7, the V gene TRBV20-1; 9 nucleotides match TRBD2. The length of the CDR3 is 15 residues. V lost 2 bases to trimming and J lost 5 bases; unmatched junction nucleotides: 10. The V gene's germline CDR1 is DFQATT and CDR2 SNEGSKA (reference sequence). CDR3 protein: CSARLPGRGGHEQYF. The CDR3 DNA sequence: TGCAGTGCTAGACTCCCCGGGCGGGGGGGGCACGAGCAGTACTTC.

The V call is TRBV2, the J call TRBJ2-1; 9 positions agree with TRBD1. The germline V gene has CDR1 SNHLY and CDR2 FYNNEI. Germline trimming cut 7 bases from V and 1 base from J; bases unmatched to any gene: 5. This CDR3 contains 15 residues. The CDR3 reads CASNKDRGSYNEQFF. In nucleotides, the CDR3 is TGTGCCAGCAATAAAGACAGGGGGTCCTACAATGAGCAGTTCTTC.

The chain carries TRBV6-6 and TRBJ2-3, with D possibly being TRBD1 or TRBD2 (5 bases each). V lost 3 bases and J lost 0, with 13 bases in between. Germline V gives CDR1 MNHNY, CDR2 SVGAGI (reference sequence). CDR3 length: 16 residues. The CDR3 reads CASSYPRGTSTDTQYF. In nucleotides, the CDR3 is TGTGCCAGCAGTTATCCGCGAGGGACCAGCACAGATACGCAGTATTTT.

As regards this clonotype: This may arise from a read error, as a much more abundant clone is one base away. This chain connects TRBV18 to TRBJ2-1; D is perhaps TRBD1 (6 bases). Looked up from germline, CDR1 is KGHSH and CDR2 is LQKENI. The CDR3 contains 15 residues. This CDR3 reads CASSPGQTGFNEQLF. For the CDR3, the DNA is TGTGCCAGCTCACCGGGACAAACAGGGTTCAATGAGCAGCTCTTC.

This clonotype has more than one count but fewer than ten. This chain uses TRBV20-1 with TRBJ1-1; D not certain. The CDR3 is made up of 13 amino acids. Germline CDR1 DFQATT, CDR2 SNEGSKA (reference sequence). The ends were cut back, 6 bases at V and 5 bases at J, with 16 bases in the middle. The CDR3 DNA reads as TGCAGTGCCTTGGACCGGACGGGAACTGAAGCTTTCTTT. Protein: CSALDRTGTEAFF.

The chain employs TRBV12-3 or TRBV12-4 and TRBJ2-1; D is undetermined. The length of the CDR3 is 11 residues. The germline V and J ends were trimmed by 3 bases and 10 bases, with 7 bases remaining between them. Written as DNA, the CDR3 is TGTGCCAGCAGTTTTTTGCGAGAGCAGTTCTTC. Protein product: CASSFLREQFF.

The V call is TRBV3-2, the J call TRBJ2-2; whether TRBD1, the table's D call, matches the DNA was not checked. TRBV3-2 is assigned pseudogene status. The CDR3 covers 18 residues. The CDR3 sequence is CASSQHIWDRDVSGELFF. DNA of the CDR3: TGTGCCAGCAGCCAACATATCTGGGACAGGGATGTGAGCGGGGAGCTGTTTTTT.

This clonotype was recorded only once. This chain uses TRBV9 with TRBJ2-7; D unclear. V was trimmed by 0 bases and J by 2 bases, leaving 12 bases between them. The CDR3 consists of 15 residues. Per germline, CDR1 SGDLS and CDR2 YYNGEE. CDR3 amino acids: CASSVDSSQAYEQYF. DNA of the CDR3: TGTGCCAGCAGCGTAGACAGCTCCCAGGCCTACGAGCAGTACTTC. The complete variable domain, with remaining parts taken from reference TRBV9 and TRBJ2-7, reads DSGVTQTPKHLITATGQRVTLRCSPRSGDLSVYWYQQSLDQGLQFLIQYYNGEERAKGNILERFSAQQFPDLHSELNLSSLELGDSALYFCASSVDSSQAYEQYFGPGTRLTVT.

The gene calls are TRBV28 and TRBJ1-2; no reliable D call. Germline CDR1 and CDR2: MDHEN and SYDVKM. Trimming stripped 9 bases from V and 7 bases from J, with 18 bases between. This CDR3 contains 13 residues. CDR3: CASLSRGLGGYTF. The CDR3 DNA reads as TGTGCCAGTCTTTCGCGAGGGTTGGGTGGCTACACCTTC.

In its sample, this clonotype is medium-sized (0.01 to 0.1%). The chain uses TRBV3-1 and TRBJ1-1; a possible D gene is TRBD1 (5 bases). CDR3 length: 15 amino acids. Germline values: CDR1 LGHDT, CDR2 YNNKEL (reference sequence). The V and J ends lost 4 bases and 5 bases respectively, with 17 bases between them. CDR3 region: CASSLWGRAGTEAFF. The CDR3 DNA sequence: TGTGCCAGCAGCCTCTGGGGCAGGGCGGGTACTGAAGCTTTCTTT.

This CDR3 is CASAYMDKSTDTQYF. The CDR3 bases are TGTGCCAGCGCCTACATGGACAAAAGCACAGATACGCAGTATTTT. The J gene is TRBJ2-3, the V gene TRBV2; tentatively, D is TRBD1 (5 bases). Germline CDR1 SNHLY, CDR2 FYNNEI. Trimming took off 8 bases at V and 0 bases at J, with 15 bases between the two ends. CDR3 length equals 15 residues.

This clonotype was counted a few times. CDR3 region: CASSHPSGGASYNEQFF. The CDR3 DNA sequence: TGTGCCAGCAGCCACCCTAGCGGGGGGGCGTCCTACAATGAGCAGTTCTTC. The J gene is TRBJ2-1, the V gene TRBV4-2; 12 bases match TRBD2. Looked up from germline, CDR1 is LGHNA and CDR2 is YNFKEQ. Trimming cost V 3 bases and J 1 base; bases outside gene matches: 4. CDR3 length: 17 residues.